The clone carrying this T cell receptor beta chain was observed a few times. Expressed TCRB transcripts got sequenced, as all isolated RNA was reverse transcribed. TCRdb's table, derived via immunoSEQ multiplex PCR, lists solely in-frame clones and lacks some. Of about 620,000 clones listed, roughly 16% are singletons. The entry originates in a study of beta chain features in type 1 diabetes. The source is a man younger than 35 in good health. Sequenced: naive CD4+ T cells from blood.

The CDR3 reads CASSRGGAGEKLFF. The CDR3 DNA follows: TGTGCCAGCAGCCGGGGGGGCGCGGGTGAAAAACTGTTTTTT. This chain connects TRBV7-2 to TRBJ1-4; TRBD1 might be the D (6 bases). The CDR3 contains 14 residues. Trimming removed 5 bases at V and 7 bases at J, with 14 bases between. Per the germline V gene, CDR1 is SGHTA and CDR2 is FQGNSA.